A single sample is the source of the 32 T cell receptor beta chains below, sequenced in a study of shared clonotypes between healthy human individuals. Sequenced by immunoSEQ multiplex PCR; TCRdb stores in-frame clones only, minus some. The sample has roughly 1,800,000 clones; around 96% are singletons. The naive CD8 subset, CD45RO-negative cells positively selected for CCR7, excluded terminally differentiated effector memory CD45RA+ cells. Sample: naive CD8+ T cells sorted from blood. These receptors all stem from a man in his late teens or twenties in good health.

The chain is built from TRBV2 and TRBJ1-5; D is possibly TRBD1 (6 bases). CDR1 is SNHLY, CDR2 FYNNEI, per germline. Trimming took 1 base from V and 2 from J, leaving 9 bases between them. CDR3 size: 15 residues. CDR3 sequence: CASSEGQDRNQPQHF. For the CDR3, the DNA is TGTGCCAGCAGTGAAGGACAGGACCGCAATCAGCCCCAGCATTTT.

The genes are TRBV19 and TRBJ1-1; 9 nucleotides match TRBD1. The CDR3 length is 15 residues. Germline CDR1 LNHDA, CDR2 SQIVND (reference sequence). The V and J ends lost 5 bases and 5 bases, in that order; junction bases with no gene match: 9. As DNA, the CDR3 is TGTGCCAGTAGTGCTACGACAGGGGGTGGGACTGAAGCTTTCTTT. This sequence encodes CASSATTGGGTEAFF.

The chain recombines TRBV15 with TRBJ2-1; TRBD2 agrees at 9 bases. V was clipped by 4 bases and J by 0 bases; unmatched bases: 1. This CDR3 is built from 15 residues. Germline V gene sequence: CDR1 LNHNV, CDR2 YYDKDF (reference sequence). DNA of the CDR3: TGTGCCACCAGCAATAGCGGGAGCTCCTACAATGAGCAGTTCTTC. Translated, it gives CATSNSGSSYNEQFF.

This clone was observed a single time. The gene calls are TRBV19 and TRBJ2-1; 7 positions agree with TRBD2. CDR3 length equals 19 residues. V lost 5 bases and J lost 4; bases outside the gene matches: 20. Germline CDR1 LNHDA, CDR2 SQIVND (reference sequence). This chain's CDR3 is CASSLRTLGAGPGYNEQFF. In DNA form, the CDR3 reads TGTGCCAGTAGTCTAAGGACCTTGGGAGCGGGACCGGGGTACAATGAGCAGTTCTTC.

The chain employs TRBV10-3 and TRBJ2-2; the D gene is possibly TRBD2 (5 bases). CDR1 and CDR2 (germline): ENHRY, SYGVKD. The V end was cut by 8 bases, the J end by 4 bases, with 5 bases between. The CDR3 extends over 11 amino acids. This CDR3 is CAIEGTGELFF. The CDR3 DNA is TGTGCCATCGAGGGCACCGGGGAGCTGTTTTTT.

This chain uses TRBV27 with TRBJ2-3; 8 bases match TRBD2. This CDR3 has 17 amino acids. The germline V gene encodes CDR1 MNHEY and CDR2 SMNVEV (reference sequence). The ends lost 2 bases at V and 7 bases at J; junction bases unmatched: 14. CDR3: CASSLTESSGGINTQYF. CDR3 nucleotide sequence: TGTGCCAGCAGTTTAACGGAGTCGAGCGGGGGCATAAATACGCAGTATTTT.

This chain joins TRBV13 and TRBJ2-5, with D uncertain. The CDR3 consists of 14 residues. Trimming took off 4 bases at V and 2 bases at J, with 11 bases between the two ends. Germline CDR1 is PRHDT and CDR2 is FYEKMQ (reference sequence). Here the CDR3 reads CASSSGRAQETQYF. The CDR3 DNA is TGTGCCAGCAGCTCCGGACGAGCGCAAGAGACCCAGTACTTC.

The sample holds one count of this clone. J is TRBJ2-7 and V is TRBV27; no definite D call. Per germline, CDR1 MNHEY and CDR2 SMNVEV (reference sequence). This CDR3 contains 15 residues. V was cut by 3 bases and J by 1 base, with 13 bases left in between. CDR3: CASSFSTVTSYEQYF. The CDR3 nucleotides are TGTGCCAGCAGTTTCAGTACAGTTACTTCCTACGAGCAGTACTTC.

The rearrangement joins TRBV10-1 to TRBJ1-1, with no clear D. CDR3 length: 13 residues. CDR1 and CDR2 from the germline V gene are WNHNN and SYGVQD (reference sequence). V was clipped by 8 bases and J by 4 bases, with 14 bases between them. CDR3 sequence: CASRFGVFTEAFF. The CDR3, as DNA: TGCGCCAGCCGATTTGGAGTCTTCACTGAAGCTTTCTTT.

The V call is TRBV27, the J call TRBJ1-5, with TRBD1 matching 7 bases. Germline-derived CDR1 and CDR2 are MNHEY and SMNVEV (reference sequence). The CDR3 runs 15 residues. After removal of 0 bases from V and 5 bases from J, the junction contained 4 bases not matched to a gene. This CDR3 reads CASSLSLGGDQPQHF. The CDR3 DNA follows: TGTGCCAGCAGTTTATCACTAGGGGGCGATCAGCCCCAGCATTTT.

This chain uses TRBV6-6 with TRBJ2-1; TRBD1 is a possible D gene (5 bases). CDR1 MNHNY and CDR2 SVGAGI come from the germline V gene (reference sequence). This CDR3 is 16 amino acids long. The germline V and J ends were trimmed by 2 bases and 2 bases, with 13 bases remaining between them. In DNA form, the CDR3 reads TGTGCCAGCAGTTACGACAGAGACCCCCCCTACAATGAGCAGTTCTTC. This translates into CASSYDRDPPYNEQFF.

The chain couples TRBV5-1 to TRBJ2-7, with D hard to call. Germline values: CDR1 SGHRS, CDR2 YFSETQ. The CDR3 spans 16 residues. Trimming cost V 0 bases and J 3 bases, with 16 bases left between them. In DNA form, the CDR3 reads TGCGCCAGCAGCTTGGGAATTGATGACCTTCTCTACGAGCAGTACTTC. It specifies CASSLGIDDLLYEQYF.

CDR3 amino acids: CASSLSRGDGYTF. The CDR3 region has the DNA TGTGCCAGCAGTTTGTCTCGGGGGGATGGCTACACCTTC. The chain carries TRBV27 and TRBJ1-2, with D possibly TRBD1 on 5 matching bases. Between the trimmed V and J ends, which lost 3 bases and 6 bases, there was a span of 11 bases. Germline V CDR1 and CDR2: MNHEY, SMNVEV (reference sequence). This CDR3 spans 13 amino acids.

The chain couples TRBV11-2 to TRBJ2-3; 11 positions match TRBD1. The CDR3 length is 18 residues. The junction had 8 bases not matched to a gene; V was cut back by 2 bases and J by 1 base. Per germline, CDR1 SGHAT and CDR2 FQNNGV. The CDR3 is CASSLWGTGGRGTDTQYF. CDR3 in DNA: TGTGCCAGCAGCTTATGGGGGACAGGGGGACGGGGCACAGATACGCAGTATTTT. Full variable domain (missing parts from reference TRBV11-2 and TRBJ2-3): EAGVAQSPRYKIIEKRQSVAFWCNPISGHATLYWYQQILGQGPKLLIQFQNNGVVDDSQLPKDRFSAERLKGVDSTLKIQPAKLEDSAVYLCASSLWGTGGRGTDTQYFGPGTRLTVL.

The V call is TRBV5-1, the J call TRBJ2-1; TRBD2 agrees at 10 bases. Per germline, CDR1 SGHRS and CDR2 YFSETQ. Germline trimming cut 4 bases from V and 7 bases from J; bases unmatched to any gene: 11. This CDR3 contains 16 residues. CDR3 amino acids: CASSRTASGGPNEQFF. The CDR3 DNA reads TGCGCCAGCAGCCGAACCGCTAGCGGGGGACCGAATGAGCAGTTCTTC.

This chain connects TRBV2 to TRBJ2-7; 12 bases agree with TRBD2. Germline V gene lookup returns CDR1 SNHLY and CDR2 FYNNEI. This CDR3 is built from 16 residues. J lost 3 bases, V lost 4 bases, and 7 bases had no gene match. CDR3 amino acids: CASSVASGGGRYEQYF. CDR3 DNA: TGTGCCAGCAGTGTGGCTAGCGGGGGGGGACGCTACGAGCAGTACTTC.

The chain has TRBV27 and TRBJ1-4, with 7 bases lining up with TRBD1. V lost 6 bases to trimming and J lost 7 bases; unmatched junction nucleotides: 8. CDR3 size: 14 residues. CDR1 is MNHEY, CDR2 SMNVEV, per germline (reference sequence). CDR3 nucleotides: TGTGCCAGCAGAATCAGGGGGAGTGGTGAAAAACTGTTTTTT. Amino acid sequence: CASRIRGSGEKLFF.

The gene calls are TRBV21-1 and TRBJ2-3; the DNA was not compared with TRBD2, the D call given in the table. TRBV21-1 is assigned pseudogene status. This CDR3 is built from 15 residues. In nucleotides, the CDR3 is TGTGCCAGCAGCAAAGAAGAGGGTCGCGCAGATACGCAGTATTTT. The encoded protein is CASSKEEGRADTQYF.

The V gene is TRBV5-5, the J gene TRBJ2-2; TRBD1 matches 8 bases. The V and J ends lost 2 bases and 2 bases, in that order; junction bases with no gene match: 5. The CDR3 has 16 residues. Looked up from germline, CDR1 is SGHKS and CDR2 is YYEKEE (reference sequence). CDR3 nucleotide sequence: TGTGCCAGCAGCTTTGGGACAGGTCAAAACACCGGGGAGCTGTTTTTT. Translating it yields CASSFGTGQNTGELFF.

The rearrangement links TRBV30 to TRBJ2-1; no clear D. Trimming pared 1 base from V and 7 bases from J, leaving 14 bases between. Germline CDR1 GTSNPN, CDR2 SVGIG (reference sequence). The CDR3 is 14 residues long. CDR3 DNA sequence: TGTGCCTGGAGTGAGACCAGCAAAGGTAATGAGCAGTTCTTC. It encodes CAWSETSKGNEQFF.

The V and J genes are TRBV10-3 and TRBJ2-5, with D possibly being TRBD1 or TRBD2 (6 bases each). The CDR3 runs to 13 residues. Deletions cut 2 bases from V and 5 bases from J, with 9 bases between. The germline CDR1 and CDR2 sequences are ENHRY and SYGVKD. CDR3 nucleotide sequence: TGTGCCATCAGTGAGCCGGGGGCCGAGACCCAGTACTTC. It is translated as CAISEPGAETQYF.

Notes on this clone: Other DNA sequences in this sample translate to the same CDR3. The chain uses TRBV27 and TRBJ2-7; no reliable D call. Trimming shortened V by 6 bases and J by 3 bases, and 12 bases separated the two germline ends. The CDR3 totals 13 residues. CDR1 MNHEY and CDR2 SMNVEV come from the germline V gene (reference sequence). In DNA, the CDR3 is TGTGCCAGCAGCCTATCGTGGGGCTACGAGCAGTACTTC. It translates to CASSLSWGYEQYF.

The chain combines TRBV6-5 with TRBJ2-1; D unclear. Germline-derived CDR1 and CDR2 are MNHEY and SVGAGI. This CDR3 region has 13 residues. Trimming pared 6 bases from V and 2 bases from J, leaving 8 bases between. This chain's CDR3 is CASSKVPYNEQFF. The CDR3, as DNA: TGTGCCAGCAGCAAGGTTCCCTACAATGAGCAGTTCTTC.

The chain carries TRBV28 and TRBJ2-7; D call uncertain. The CDR3 totals 16 residues. Looked up from germline, CDR1 is MDHEN and CDR2 is SYDVKM. V was cut by 5 bases and J by 0 bases, with 17 bases left in between. The CDR3 spells CASSPSTPVISYEQYF. The CDR3 bases are TGTGCCAGCAGTCCATCTACACCGGTTATCTCCTACGAGCAGTACTTC.

This chain connects TRBV7-6 to TRBJ1-2, with D possibly TRBD1 on 5 matching bases. Trimming took 1 base from V and 6 from J, leaving 9 bases between them. Germline lookup yields CDR1 SGHVS and CDR2 FNYEAQ. CDR3 length equals 13 residues. The chain's CDR3 is CASSLVQGHGYTF. CDR3 sequence (DNA): TGTGCCAGCAGCTTAGTTCAGGGCCATGGCTACACCTTC.

This rearrangement joins TRBV10-2 to TRBJ2-7; unclear D gene. Germline V gene sequence: CDR1 WSHSY, CDR2 SAAADI. The CDR3 loop spans 13 amino acids. V lost 8 bases to trimming and J lost 1 base, with 12 bases between them. CDR3 in amino acids: CASQLSISYEQYF. The CDR3 DNA is TGCGCCAGCCAACTCTCCATATCCTACGAGCAGTACTTC.

The rearrangement uses TRBV9 and TRBJ2-1; 8 bases are a match to TRBD2. The CDR3 covers 16 residues. V lost 2 bases, J lost 4 bases, and 8 bases stayed unmatched. CDR1 SGDLS and CDR2 YYNGEE come from the germline V gene. CDR3 region: CASSVLATSGYNEQFF. CDR3 sequence (DNA): TGTGCCAGCAGCGTCCTCGCAACTAGCGGATACAATGAGCAGTTCTTC.

Concerning this clone: The same CDR3 is also encoded by other DNA sequences in this sample. CDR3 sequence reads: CASSQVTSSYEQYF. CDR3 coding DNA: TGCGCCAGCAGCCAAGTGACCAGCTCCTACGAGCAGTACTTC. The V call is TRBV4-3, the J call TRBJ2-7; D is unclear. Per germline, CDR1 LGHNA and CDR2 YSLEER. The CDR3 contains 14 residues. V was clipped by 1 base and J by 0 bases, with 7 bases between them.

Concerning this clone itself: The sample carries other DNA sequences with the same CDR3. The chain uses TRBV6-5 and TRBJ1-5; D is unresolved. V gave up 0 bases and J gave up 0 bases, with 6 bases separating them. The CDR3 has 15 residues. CDR1 and CDR2 from the germline V gene are MNHEY and SVGAGI. The CDR3 loop is CASSYSESSNQPQHF. The CDR3 region has the DNA TGTGCCAGCAGTTACTCGGAATCTAGCAATCAGCCCCAGCATTTT.

This clone showed up just a few times. The V call is TRBV30, the J call TRBJ1-2, with no clear D. The V gene's germline CDR1 is GTSNPN and CDR2 SVGIG (reference sequence). V lost 0 bases and J lost 0, with 11 bases in between. The length of the CDR3 is 15 residues. Written as DNA, the CDR3 is TGTGCCTGGAGTGTACCCGACGGAGCTAACTATGGCTACACCTTC. Translating it yields CAWSVPDGANYGYTF.

The chain joins TRBV19 to TRBJ1-1, with D maybe TRBD1 (5 bases). Germline CDR1 is LNHDA and CDR2 is SQIVND (reference sequence). The CDR3 extends over 14 amino acids. The V and J ends lost 3 bases and 4 bases respectively, with 12 bases between them. This chain's CDR3 is CASSIREFGTEAFF. In DNA form, the CDR3 reads TGTGCCAGTAGTATCAGGGAGTTCGGCACTGAAGCTTTCTTT.

The chain combines TRBV30 with TRBJ1-5, with D uncertain. Looked up from germline, CDR1 is GTSNPN and CDR2 is SVGIG (reference sequence). With 4 bases removed from V and 1 base from J, the gap between germline ends came to 11 bases. CDR3 length equals 14 residues. CDR3 loop: CAWIRQESNQPQHF. DNA of the CDR3: TGTGCCTGGATTCGTCAAGAAAGCAATCAGCCCCAGCATTTT.